The clone carrying this T cell receptor (beta chain) was counted only a few times. The use of a sample-barcoded 5' primer and a J-beta primer mix characterized a second PCR of 7 to 11 cycles. TCRdb passed the 5' RACE reads through MiXCR, listing each CDR3 protein once. The sample shows about 1.5 million distinct CDR3 sequences, roughly 43% of them seen only once. This sample stems from a study of blood T cells in healthy people across ages. Per germline, CDR1 SGHAT and CDR2 FQNNGV. Trimming cost V 4 bases and J 0 bases, with 11 bases left between them. The CDR3 totals 15 residues. Sequenced material: blood. The V call is TRBV11-2, the J call TRBJ2-3, with a tentative D call TRBD2 (5 bases). This sequence originates from a young woman in good health. Written as DNA, the CDR3 is TGTGCCAGCAGCTCCTTCTGGACTAGCACAGATACGCAGTATTTT. Its translation is CASSSFWTSTDTQYF. The variable domain in full, with the rest retrieved from reference TRBV11-2 and TRBJ2-3, is EAGVAQSPRYKIIEKRQSVAFWCNPISGHATLYWYQQILGQGPKLLIQFQNNGVVDDSQLPKDRFSAERLKGVDSTLKIQPAKLEDSAVYLCASSSFWTSTDTQYFGPGTRLTVL.